This T cell receptor (beta chain) was identified in a study of shared clonotypes between healthy human individuals. Study background: The donor group consisted of two women and three men, aged 18 to 49. Findings of the study overall: Tissue TCR repertoires likely differ from these blood-only repertoires.

There were no recent acute infections or vaccinations among the donors, who were healthy HIV-negative adults. Libraries were prepared by immunoSEQ multiplex PCR; TCRdb keeps only in-frame clonotypes and omits some of them. The sample carries under 1,100,000 clones, 65% to 80% recorded once. On this clone: The antigen is undetermined. This may be a read error, as it is one base from a much larger clone. Other DNA sequences in the sample encode the same CDR3.

The sequenced sample consisted of memory CD4+ T cells sorted from blood. The subset is: CD45RA-negative fraction. This clonotype originated in a man younger than 30 in good health.

Here the CDR3 reads CAWSVGGYEQYF. DNA for the CDR3: TGTGCCTGGAGTGTGGGGGGCTACGAGCAGTACTTC. The chain carries TRBV30 and TRBJ2-7, with D maybe TRBD2 (6 bases). The V and J ends lost 0 bases and 3 bases respectively, with 6 bases between them. Germline values: CDR1 GTSNPN, CDR2 SVGIG (reference sequence). The CDR3 spans 12 residues.